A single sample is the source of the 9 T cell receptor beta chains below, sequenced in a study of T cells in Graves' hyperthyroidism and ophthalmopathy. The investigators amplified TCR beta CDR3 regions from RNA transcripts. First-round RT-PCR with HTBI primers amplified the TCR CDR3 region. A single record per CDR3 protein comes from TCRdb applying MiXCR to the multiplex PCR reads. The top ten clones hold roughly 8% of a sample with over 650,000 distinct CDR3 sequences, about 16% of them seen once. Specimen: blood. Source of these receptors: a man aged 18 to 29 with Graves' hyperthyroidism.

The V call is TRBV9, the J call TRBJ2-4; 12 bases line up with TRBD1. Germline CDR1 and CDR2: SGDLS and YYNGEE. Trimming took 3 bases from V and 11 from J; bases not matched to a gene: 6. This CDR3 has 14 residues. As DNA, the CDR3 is TGTGCCAGCAGCGCCCGGGACAGGGGGCTCCTTCAGTACTTC. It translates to CASSARDRGLLQYF.

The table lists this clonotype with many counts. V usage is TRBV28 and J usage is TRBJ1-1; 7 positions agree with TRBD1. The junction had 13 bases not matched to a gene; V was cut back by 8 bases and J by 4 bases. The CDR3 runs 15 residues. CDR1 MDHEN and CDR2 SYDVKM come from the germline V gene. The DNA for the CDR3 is TGTGCCAGCCCTCCCCGGACAGGCCAACGCACTGAAGCTTTCTTT. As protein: CASPPRTGQRTEAFF.

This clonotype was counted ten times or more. Written as DNA, the CDR3 is TGTGCCACCAGTGGAGCTAGCTACGAGCAGTACTTC. Its protein is CATSGASYEQYF. The rearrangement links TRBV24-1 to TRBJ2-7; D not resolved. The CDR3 is made up of 12 amino acids. In germline, CDR1 is KGHDR, CDR2 SFDVKD. Trimming shortened V by 5 bases and J by 3 bases, and 7 bases separated the two germline ends.

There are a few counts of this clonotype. The CDR3 coding sequence is TGTGCCAGCAGCTTGAGCGCCCGATATCTAATCTATGGCTACACCTTC. Protein sequence: CASSLSARYLIYGYTF. V gene TRBV5-5 combines with J gene TRBJ1-2, with D unclear. V lost 1 base and J lost 4, with 17 bases in between. The CDR3 loop spans 16 amino acids. CDR1 and CDR2 from the germline V gene are SGHKS and YYEKEE (reference sequence).

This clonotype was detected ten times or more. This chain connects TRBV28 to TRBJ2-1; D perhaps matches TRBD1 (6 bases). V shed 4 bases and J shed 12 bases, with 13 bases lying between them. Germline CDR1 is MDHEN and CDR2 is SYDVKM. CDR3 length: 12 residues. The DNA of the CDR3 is TGTGCCAGCAGTTCCACAGGGTTAAGGCAGTTCTTC. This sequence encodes CASSSTGLRQFF.

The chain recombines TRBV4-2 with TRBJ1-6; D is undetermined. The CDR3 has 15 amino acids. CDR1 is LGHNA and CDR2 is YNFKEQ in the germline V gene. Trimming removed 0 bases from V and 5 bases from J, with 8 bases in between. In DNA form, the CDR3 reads TGTGCCAGCAGCCAAGATAAGTCACATAATTCACCCCTCCACTTT. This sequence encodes CASSQDKSHNSPLHF.

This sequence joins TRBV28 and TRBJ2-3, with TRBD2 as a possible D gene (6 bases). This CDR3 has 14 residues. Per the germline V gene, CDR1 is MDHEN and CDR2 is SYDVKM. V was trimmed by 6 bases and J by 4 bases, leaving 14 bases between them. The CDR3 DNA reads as TGTGCCAGCAGCCTGCCCGGGGGACCAGATACGCAGTATTTT. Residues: CASSLPGGPDTQYF.

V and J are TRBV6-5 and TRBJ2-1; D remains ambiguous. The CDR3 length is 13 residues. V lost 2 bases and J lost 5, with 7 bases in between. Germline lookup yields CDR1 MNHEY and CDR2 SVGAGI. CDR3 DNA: TGTGCCAGCAGTTACGCTCGAGACAATGAGCAGTTCTTC. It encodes CASSYARDNEQFF.

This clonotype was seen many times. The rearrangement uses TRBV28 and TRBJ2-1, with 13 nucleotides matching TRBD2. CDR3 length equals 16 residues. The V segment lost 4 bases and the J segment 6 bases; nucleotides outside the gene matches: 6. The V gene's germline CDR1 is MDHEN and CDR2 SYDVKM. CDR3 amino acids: CASSYPGLAGSNEQFF. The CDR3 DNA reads TGTGCCAGCAGTTACCCGGGACTAGCGGGGTCCAATGAGCAGTTCTTC. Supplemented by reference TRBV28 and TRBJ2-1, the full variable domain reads DVKVTQSSRYLVKRTGEKVFLECVQDMDHENMFWYRQDPGLGLRLIYFSYDVKMKEKGDIPEGYSVSREKKERFSLILESASTNQTSMYLCASSYPGLAGSNEQFFGPGTRLTVL.